These 22 T cell receptor beta chains came from one sample sequenced in a study of persistence of HIV-infected CD4 T cells. For these TCRs, the target antigens are not known. Sequencing used immunoSEQ version 4 in survey mode. Libraries were prepared by immunoSEQ multiplex PCR; TCRdb keeps only in-frame clonotypes and omits some of them. The sample includes tens of thousands of clones, approximately 86% of them seen just once. Nonspecific anti-CD3/anti-CD28 bead stimulation represents the broad CD4+ T cell repertoire. Responding CD4+ T cells were sorted by upregulation of both CD40 ligand and CD69. Here the sequenced sample was CD4+ T cells sorted from PBMCs after approximately 19-hour stimulation, taken from a patient who received antiretroviral therapy. The receptors were gathered from an adult man with HIV who was CMV-seropositive.

The rearrangement joins TRBV2 to TRBJ1-5; 10 nucleotides agree with TRBD1. Germline V lookup: CDR1 SNHLY, CDR2 FYNNEI. The CDR3 spans 15 residues. Germline trimming cut 5 bases from V and 6 bases from J; bases unmatched to any gene: 7. The CDR3 DNA follows: TGTGCCAGCAGTCCGACAGGGGGCGTGGGTCAGCCCCAGCATTTT. It specifies CASSPTGGVGQPQHF.

This clone was observed a handful of times. V and J are TRBV19 and TRBJ1-3; possible D gene TRBD1, 5 bases. Trimming shortened V by 9 bases and J by 2 bases, and 14 bases separated the two germline ends. The CDR3 spans 14 residues. The germline CDR1 and CDR2 sequences are LNHDA and SQIVND (reference sequence). The CDR3, as DNA: TGTGCCAGCCGACTGGGCAGGGCTGGAAACACCATATATTTT. Its protein is CASRLGRAGNTIYF.

The rearrangement uses TRBV4-2 and TRBJ1-6, with D unresolved. Germline V gene lookup returns CDR1 LGHNA and CDR2 YNFKEQ. The CDR3 spans 15 residues. The V and J ends lost 0 bases and 8 bases respectively, with 11 bases between them. The CDR3 bases are TGTGCCAGCAGCCAAGAAGTCTCGATGGATTCACCCCTCCACTTT. It translates to CASSQEVSMDSPLHF.

This chain uses TRBV30 with TRBJ2-7, with a tentative D call TRBD1 (5 bases). Germline assignment: CDR1 GTSNPN and CDR2 SVGIG (reference sequence). The V and J ends lost 3 bases and 4 bases respectively, with 7 bases between them. The CDR3 length is 11 residues. The CDR3 is CAWSRDYEQYF. CDR3 DNA sequence: TGTGCCTGGAGCAGGGATTACGAGCAGTACTTC.

V gene TRBV9 combines with J gene TRBJ1-6, with a weak D call TRBD1 (5 bases). V was clipped by 0 bases and J by 6 bases, with 7 bases between them. Germline lookup yields CDR1 SGDLS and CDR2 YYNGEE. The CDR3 sequence is 14 residues long. The CDR3 reads CASSVGQLNSPLHF. Here the CDR3 DNA reads TGTGCCAGCAGCGTAGGACAGCTTAATTCACCCCTCCACTTT. Supplemented by reference TRBV9 and TRBJ1-6, the full variable domain reads DSGVTQTPKHLITATGQRVTLRCSPRSGDLSVYWYQQSLDQGLQFLIQYYNGEERAKGNILERFSAQQFPDLHSELNLSSLELGDSALYFCASSVGQLNSPLHFGNGTRLTVT.

The chain employs TRBV6-5 and TRBJ1-2, with D possibly being TRBD1 (5 bases). The length of the CDR3 is 12 residues. The germline CDR1 and CDR2 sequences are MNHEY and SVGAGI. The V and J ends lost 4 bases and 4 bases respectively, with 7 bases between them. The CDR3 DNA follows: TGTGCCAGCAGTTCCGGGACCTATGGCTACACCTTC. Translated, it gives CASSSGTYGYTF.

The CDR3, as DNA: TGCGCCAGCAGCTTAGGGACAGGGGAAGAGTATGAAAAACTGTTTTTT. It codes for CASSLGTGEEYEKLFF. This chain uses TRBV5-1 with TRBJ1-4; 10 bases map to TRBD1. The CDR3 sequence is 16 residues long. CDR1 SGHRS and CDR2 YFSETQ come from the germline V gene. With 2 bases clipped from V and 6 bases from J, the junction kept 7 bases outside the gene matches.

The V call is TRBV11-3, the J call TRBJ2-3; TRBD1 aligns across 9 bases. The CDR3 extends over 17 amino acids. Germline lookup yields CDR1 SGHNT and CDR2 YENEEA. Trimming took 5 bases from V and 6 from J; bases not matched to a gene: 15. Written as DNA, the CDR3 is TGTGCCAGCAGCACACCTCTCGAAGGACAGGGGTCGGATACGCAGTATTTT. Protein product: CASSTPLEGQGSDTQYF. The full variable domain, completed using reference TRBV11-3 and TRBJ2-3, is EAGVVQSPRYKIIEKKQPVAFWCNPISGHNTLYWYLQNLGQGPELLIRYENEEAVDDSQLPKDRFSAERLKGVDSTLKIQPAELGDSAVYLCASSTPLEGQGSDTQYFGPGTRLTVL.

The chain recombines TRBV7-8 with TRBJ1-5; no firm D call. The CDR3 sequence is 15 residues long. In germline, CDR1 is SGHVS, CDR2 FQNEAQ. Trimming stripped 4 bases from V and 6 bases from J, with 16 bases between. The CDR3, as DNA: TGTGCCAGCAGCTCATTCACAGTACCAAGTCAGCCCCAGCATTTT. This codes for CASSSFTVPSQPQHF.

This clone was picked up one time. J is TRBJ1-5 and V is TRBV2; D may be TRBD1 (5 bases). Germline V CDR1 and CDR2: SNHLY, FYNNEI. Trimming took 4 bases from V and 1 from J, leaving 14 bases between them. The CDR3 length is 16 residues. CDR3 bases: TGTGCCAGCAGTGGACTCGGGGGGGGAAGCAATCAGCCCCAGCATTTT. Protein sequence: CASSGLGGGSNQPQHF.

The rearrangement links TRBV27 to TRBJ2-5; TRBD2 might be the D (5 bases). This CDR3 is 16 amino acids long. Germline values: CDR1 MNHEY, CDR2 SMNVEV (reference sequence). V lost 4 bases and J lost 2, with 17 bases in between. CDR3 in amino acids: CASSSHISARQETQYF. The CDR3 bases are TGTGCCAGCAGTTCTCATATTAGCGCCCGGCAAGAGACCCAGTACTTC.

V and J are TRBV29-1 and TRBJ1-5, with 7 bases aligning to TRBD1. The length of the CDR3 is 14 residues. From germline, CDR1 is SQVTM and CDR2 ANQGSEA. With 5 bases clipped from V and 0 bases from J, the junction kept 4 bases outside the gene matches. CDR3: CSVRTGISNQPQHF. Written as DNA, the CDR3 is TGCAGCGTTCGGACAGGAATTAGCAATCAGCCCCAGCATTTT.

The chain uses TRBV5-1 and TRBJ1-1; TRBD1 matches 12 bases. The CDR3 extends over 17 amino acids. Germline-derived CDR1 and CDR2 are SGHRS and YFSETQ. V was clipped by 4 bases and J by 4 bases; unmatched bases: 11. The CDR3 sequence is CASSPLRDRGPGTEAFF. The CDR3, as DNA: TGCGCCAGCAGCCCCCTCCGGGACAGGGGGCCCGGCACTGAAGCTTTCTTT.

The chain employs TRBV15 and TRBJ2-7; tentative D call: TRBD1 (7 bases). Germline-derived CDR1 and CDR2 are LNHNV and YYDKDF (reference sequence). The CDR3 sequence is 15 residues long. With 5 bases removed from V and 5 bases from J, the gap between germline ends came to 19 bases. The CDR3, as DNA: TGTGCCACCAGCGAAACAATAGCAGGGGGGCACGAGCAGTACTTC. Protein sequence: CATSETIAGGHEQYF.

CDR3 DNA: TGTGCCAGCACCTTAGTGGGGGGCCCGAACACTGAAGCTTTCTTT. Residues: CASTLVGGPNTEAFF. The J gene is TRBJ1-1, the V gene TRBV28, with D tentatively TRBD1 (6 bases). The CDR3 is 15 amino acids. Germline V gene lookup returns CDR1 MDHEN and CDR2 SYDVKM. Deletions cut 7 bases from V and 1 base from J, with 16 bases between.

V and J are TRBV27 and TRBJ2-1; weak D call: TRBD2 (6 bases). Germline V gene data show CDR1 as MNHEY and CDR2 as SMNVEV (reference sequence). V shed 2 bases and J shed 10 bases, with 12 bases lying between them. The length of the CDR3 is 13 residues. The DNA for the CDR3 is TGTGCCAGCAGTTTAGAACTTGGGAGGGAGCAGTTCTTC. Its translation: CASSLELGREQFF.

This chain links TRBV19 with TRBJ2-2; D is perhaps TRBD1 (6 bases). Germline CDR1 and CDR2: LNHDA and SQIVND (reference sequence). The CDR3 has 15 amino acids. V was cut by 0 bases and J by 7 bases, with 12 bases left in between. This chain's CDR3 is CASSIERGLLGELFF. In DNA, the CDR3 is TGTGCCAGTAGTATAGAAAGGGGGTTACTCGGGGAGCTGTTTTTT.

This clone was seen only a few times. The J gene is TRBJ2-5, the V gene TRBV18; possibly TRBD2 for D (6 bases). CDR1 is KGHSH and CDR2 is LQKENI in the germline V gene. The CDR3 runs 15 residues. The V end was cut by 5 bases, the J end by 4 bases, with 17 bases between. CDR3 region: CASSFKAGQRETQYF. In DNA form, the CDR3 reads TGTGCCAGCTCATTCAAGGCGGGGCAGCGAGAGACCCAGTACTTC.

The chain is built from TRBV7-8 and TRBJ2-1; TRBD2 matches at 9 bases. V was clipped by 2 bases and J by 0 bases; unmatched bases: 5. This CDR3 region has 17 residues. Germline V gene sequence: CDR1 SGHVS, CDR2 FQNEAQ. The CDR3 coding sequence is TGTGCCAGCAGCTTATGGAGCGGGGGGTTCTCCTACAATGAGCAGTTCTTC. This codes for CASSLWSGGFSYNEQFF. The full variable domain, with the rest looked up from reference TRBV7-8 and TRBJ2-1, is GAGVSQSPRYKVAKRGQDVALRCDPISGHVSLFWYQQALGQGPEFLTYFQNEAQLDKSGLPSDRFFAERPEGSVSTLKIQRTQQEDSAVYLCASSLWSGGFSYNEQFFGPGTRLTVL.

The chain uses TRBV7-2 and TRBJ2-1, with D tentatively TRBD1 or TRBD2 (5 bases each). The CDR3 loop spans 17 amino acids. The ends were cut back, 5 bases at V and 10 bases at J, with 27 bases in the middle. Germline-derived CDR1 and CDR2 are SGHTA and FQGNSA. CDR3 coding DNA: TGTGCCAGCAGCCGTGGACGAGGGACCATCCCCTTATGGGAGCAGTTCTTC. This codes for CASSRGRGTIPLWEQFF.

This clone was seen a few times. This chain links TRBV7-3 with TRBJ2-1, with 10 bases identical to TRBD2. The CDR3 spans 16 residues. Germline CDR1 SGHTA, CDR2 FQGTGA. Trimming cost V 4 bases and J 8 bases; bases outside gene matches: 11. In nucleotides, the CDR3 is TGTGCCAGCAGCTCTGGGACTAGCGACAGGCGGTATGAGCAGTTCTTC. This encodes CASSSGTSDRRYEQFF.

The chain is built from TRBV29-1 and TRBJ2-5; no clear D gene. Deletions cut 6 bases from V and 5 bases from J, with 7 bases between. Germline V gives CDR1 SQVTM, CDR2 ANQGSEA. CDR3 length equals 10 residues. For the CDR3, the DNA is TGCAGCGTGTTGTGGGAGACCCAGTACTTC. It codes for CSVLWETQYF.